This TCR beta chain was captured in a study of beta chain features in type 1 diabetes. Blood was collected once per donor into heparin, averaging roughly 120 mL. A sort by CD45RO/CCR7/CD25/CD127/CD95/CD27 yielded CD4+ naive, central memory, regulatory and stem cell-like memory cells. V was pared by 5 bases and J by 0 bases, with 11 bases between. Germline V gene lookup returns CDR1 MGHRA and CDR2 YSYEKL. This CDR3 has 15 residues. Sequenced material consisted of expressed TCRB transcripts (all of the isolated RNA was reverse transcribed). Using immunoSEQ multiplex PCR, the repertoire was profiled, and TCRdb retains in-frame clones only, with some absent. The sample has around 430,000 clones; roughly 31% are singletons.

V and J are TRBV4-1 and TRBJ1-5; D ambiguous. Input material: naive CD4+ T cells from blood. The sequence came from a man aged 18-30 years in good health. CDR3 protein: CASSMTGYSNQPQHF. The DNA for the CDR3 is TGCGCCAGCAGCATGACCGGGTATAGCAATCAGCCCCAGCATTTT.